One and the same sample provided the 11 T cell receptor beta chains below, sequenced in a study of T cell responses to AZD1222 COVID-19 vaccine. This table comes from immunoSEQ multiplex PCR, and its TCRdb copy is limited to in-frame clones, with some not included. The repertoire includes 150,000 to 170,000 clones, around nine tenths of them detected once, and about 19% sits in the top ten. Material: peripheral blood, obtained on day 0 of AZD1222 vaccination. The receptors stem from an adult in good health.

This clone has just a few counts. The chain combines TRBV5-6 with TRBJ1-1; D uncertain. Per germline, CDR1 SGHDT and CDR2 YYEEEE. Deletions cut 0 bases from V and 1 base from J, with 7 bases between. This CDR3 comprises 14 residues. The chain's CDR3 is CASSLVPRNTEAFF. The DNA for the CDR3 is TGTGCCAGCAGCTTGGTTCCGCGGAACACTGAAGCTTTCTTT.

The CDR3, as DNA: TGTGCCAGCAGTCTTACCGGGACTAGGCCCTACGAGCAGTACTTC. It encodes CASSLTGTRPYEQYF. The chain couples TRBV7-8 to TRBJ2-7; 8 bases agree with TRBD2. V was clipped by 6 bases and J by 2 bases; unmatched bases: 9. This CDR3 spans 15 amino acids. Germline loops: CDR1 SGHVS, CDR2 FQNEAQ.

The rearrangement uses TRBV28 and TRBJ2-6, with D perhaps matching TRBD1 (5 bases). Germline assignment: CDR1 MDHEN and CDR2 SYDVKM. The CDR3 covers 16 residues. V shed 2 bases and J shed 4 bases, with 12 bases lying between them. CDR3 coding DNA: TGTGCCAGCAGTTTACAGGGATCCCCCGGGGCCAACGTCCTGACTTTC. Protein product: CASSLQGSPGANVLTF.

The genes are TRBV24-1 and TRBJ2-1, with 9 bases identical to TRBD1. The junction had 11 bases not matched to a gene; V was cut back by 4 bases and J by 8 bases. The germline CDR1 and CDR2 sequences are KGHDR and SFDVKD. The CDR3 contains 16 residues. Here the CDR3 reads CATSDLGQGSPHEQFF. CDR3 in DNA: TGTGCCACCAGTGACCTGGGACAGGGATCCCCCCATGAGCAGTTCTTC.

CDR3 region: CASSLGGYSYNEQFF. In nucleotides, the CDR3 is TGTGCCAGCAGTCTAGGGGGGTACTCCTACAATGAGCAGTTCTTC. The chain recombines TRBV5-4 with TRBJ2-1, with D perhaps given as TRBD1 or TRBD2 (6 bases each). The V and J ends lost 5 bases and 0 bases respectively, with 12 bases between them. The CDR3 extends over 15 amino acids. CDR1 is SGHNT and CDR2 is YYREEE in the germline V gene (reference sequence).

The chain has TRBV19 and TRBJ1-2; D gene unclear. CDR1 is LNHDA and CDR2 is SQIVND in the germline V gene (reference sequence). The V end was cut by 0 bases, the J end by 8 bases, with 16 bases between. The CDR3 totals 15 residues. DNA of the CDR3: TGTGCCAGTAGTATAGATCTCGGGAATCCGGGCGGCTACACCTTC. Encoded protein: CASSIDLGNPGGYTF.

The CDR3 DNA follows: TGTGCCAGCAGTTTGACGACAAGGGAAGCGGTCACAGATACGCAGTATTTT. Protein: CASSLTTREAVTDTQYF. The rearrangement joins TRBV6-2 or TRBV6-3 to TRBJ2-3; D perhaps matches TRBD2 (5 bases). CDR1 and CDR2 (germline): MNHEY, SVGEGT. V gave up 4 bases and J gave up 2 bases, with 19 bases separating them. The CDR3 is 17 residues long.

This sequence joins TRBV6-4 and TRBJ1-5, with 9 bases lining up with TRBD1. Germline CDR1 MRHNA, CDR2 SNTAGT. The CDR3 runs to 13 residues. The junction had 2 bases not matched to a gene; V was cut back by 4 bases and J by 7 bases. The CDR3 coding sequence is TGTGCCAGCAGTGTGGACAGGGGCCAGCCCCAGCATTTT. The encoded protein is CASSVDRGQPQHF.

The chain links TRBV29-1 to TRBJ2-1; 8 positions match TRBD2. With 0 bases clipped from V and 4 bases from J, the junction kept 5 bases outside the gene matches. This CDR3 comprises 15 residues. Germline loops: CDR1 SQVTM, CDR2 ANQGSEA. The CDR3 DNA follows: TGCAGCGTTGAAGAGATGACTAGCGAGTACAATGAGCAGTTCTTC. This sequence encodes CSVEEMTSEYNEQFF.

V usage is TRBV29-1 and J usage is TRBJ2-7; 8 positions agree with TRBD1. In germline, CDR1 is SQVTM, CDR2 ANQGSEA. The V and J ends lost 4 bases and 1 base, in that order; junction bases with no gene match: 6. The CDR3 sequence is 14 residues long. CDR3 protein: CSVARTGTSYEQYF. For the CDR3, the DNA is TGCAGCGTTGCCCGGACAGGGACTTCCTACGAGCAGTACTTC.

This CDR3 is CASSLLGLNTEAFF. In DNA, the CDR3 is TGCGCCAGCAGCTTGCTGGGGCTGAACACTGAAGCTTTCTTT. V gene TRBV5-1 combines with J gene TRBJ1-1; D is possibly TRBD1 (5 bases). CDR1 and CDR2 from the germline V gene are SGHRS and YFSETQ. CDR3 length: 14 amino acids. V lost 1 base, J lost 0 bases, and 7 bases lay in between.